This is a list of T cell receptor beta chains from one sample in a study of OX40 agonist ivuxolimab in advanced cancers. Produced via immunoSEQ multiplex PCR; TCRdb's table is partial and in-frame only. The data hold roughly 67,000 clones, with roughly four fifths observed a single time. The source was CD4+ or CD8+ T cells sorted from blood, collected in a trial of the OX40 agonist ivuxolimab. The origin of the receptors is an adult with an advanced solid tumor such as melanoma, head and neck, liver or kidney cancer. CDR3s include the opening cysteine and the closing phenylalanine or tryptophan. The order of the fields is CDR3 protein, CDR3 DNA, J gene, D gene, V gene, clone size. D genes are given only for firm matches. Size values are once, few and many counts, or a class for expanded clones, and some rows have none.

CASSVSQRYGYTF	TGTGCCAGCAGTGTCTCACAGCGATATGGCTACACCTTC	TRBJ1-2	.	TRBV2	few
CASSPLGGNTGELFF	TGTGCCAGCTCACCGTTGGGAGGGAACACCGGGGAGCTGTTTTTT	TRBJ2-2	.	TRBV18	.
CASSQNLNYGYTF	TGCGCCAGCAGCCAGAATCTTAACTATGGCTACACCTTC	TRBJ1-2	.	TRBV4-3	once
CASSDRTGAMNTEAFF	TGTGCCAGCAGTGACCGGACAGGGGCGATGAACACTGAAGCTTTCTTT	TRBJ1-1	TRBD1	TRBV2	once
CASSLQGTRPDSNQPQHF	TGTGCCAGCAGCCTCCAGGGAACCCGGCCAGATAGCAATCAGCCCCAGCATTTT	TRBJ1-5	.	TRBV12-1	.
CASSPGTGGGEKLFF	TGTGCCAGCAGCCCGGGGACAGGGGGCGGTGAAAAACTGTTTTTT	TRBJ1-4	TRBD1	TRBV9	.
CASSPGTYYGYTF	TGCGCCAGCAGCCCCGGGACATACTATGGCTACACCTTC	TRBJ1-2	.	TRBV5-1	.
CAITGDRGDTQYF	TGTGCCATCACGGGTGACCGCGGAGATACGCAGTATTTT	TRBJ2-3	.	TRBV10-3	.
CASSIGRAGNQPQHF	TGTGCCAGTAGTATAGGCAGGGCGGGGAATCAGCCCCAGCATTTT	TRBJ1-5	.	TRBV19	.
CASSLRLAGFSNEQFF	TGTGCCAGCAGTTTGCGACTAGCGGGATTTTCCAATGAGCAGTTCTTC	TRBJ2-1	TRBD2	TRBV28	.
CASSPGTSGSTDTQYF	TGCGCCAGCAGCCCGGGGACTAGCGGTAGCACAGATACGCAGTATTTT	TRBJ2-3	TRBD2	TRBV5-1	.
CSVEGTGRSGNTIYF	TGCAGCGTTGAAGGGACAGGGCGCTCTGGAAACACCATATATTTT	TRBJ1-3	TRBD1	TRBV29-1	.
CASSDSLAGANYEQYF	TGTGCCAGCAGTGACTCATTAGCGGGAGCGAACTACGAGCAGTACTTC	TRBJ2-7	TRBD2	TRBV6-4	.
CASSLLLGGPGTDTQYF	TGTGCCAGCAGCCTCCTACTGGGAGGGCCTGGCACAGATACGCAGTATTTT	TRBJ2-3	TRBD2	TRBV7-2	once
CASRDRGRSLQETLYF	TGTGCCAGCAGGGACAGGGGTCGGTCCCTTCAAGAGACCCTGTACTTC	TRBJ2-5	TRBD1	TRBV2	.
CASSQEGGQGTEAFF	TGCGCCAGCAGCCAAGAAGGCGGACAGGGCACTGAAGCTTTCTTT	TRBJ1-1	TRBD1	TRBV4-3	.
CASSPGWDTQYF	TGTGCCAGCAGCCCGGGGTGGGATACGCAGTATTTT	TRBJ2-3	.	TRBV7-3	.